Ten or more counts support the clone carrying this TCR beta chain. What it binds is unknown. The source of the sample is a study of T-cell memory formation after mild COVID-19. The wider study: Each donor largely had its own TCR clusters.

Per germline, CDR1 KGHSH and CDR2 LQKENI. Trimming removed 6 bases from V and 4 bases from J; junction bases left unmatched: 15. The CDR3 runs 18 residues. Study outcomes and limitations: A subset of responding clones appeared in pre-infection memory, suggesting cross-reactive memory joined. Chiefly within CM and EM were the contracting CD4+ clones; CD8+ ones were within EMRA. Later expanders leaned toward CD4+, whereas clones contracting from day 15 to 85 were balanced CD4/CD8.

TCRdb re-analysed the 5' RACE reads in MiXCR, keeping a single row per CDR3 protein. This sample has about 40,000 distinct CDR3 sequences, with around 10% found just once. Input material: PBMCs or a T cell subset sorted from them (not recorded which). The chain recombines TRBV18 with TRBJ2-2, with TRBD2 matching 9 bases. The source of this sequence is a man between 18 and 35 years old who had mild COVID-19 (a few samples of this study predate the infection). Cell type and time point are not known. The chain's CDR3 is CASSPSALGTSPTGELFF. The DNA of the CDR3 is TGTGCCAGCTCGCCCTCAGCACTCGGGACTAGCCCCACCGGGGAGCTGTTTTTT.